The 9 T cell receptor beta chains below were found in one sample sequenced in a study of blood T cell repertoires in COVID-19. Repertoires were generated with immunoSEQ multiplex PCR, while TCRdb's copy carries only in-frame clones and drops some. The sample has over 100,000 clones, approximately 89% seen once. The sequenced sample was peripheral blood. These receptors were obtained from a man aged 35-49 years with acute or convalescent COVID-19.

The rearrangement links TRBV2 to TRBJ1-4, with a tentative D call TRBD1 (5 bases). CDR1 is SNHLY, CDR2 FYNNEI, per germline. Trimming removed 0 bases from V and 6 bases from J, with 11 bases in between. The CDR3 sequence is 15 residues long. The CDR3 protein is CASSEAGGLDEKLFF. The CDR3 DNA reads TGTGCCAGCAGTGAAGCCGGGGGGTTAGATGAAAAACTGTTTTTT.

This clone was detected only once. This rearrangement joins TRBV10-3 to TRBJ2-5; 10 nucleotides align to TRBD1. V lost 3 bases to trimming and J lost 7 bases; unmatched junction nucleotides: 20. CDR1 and CDR2 (germline): ENHRY, SYGVKD. The CDR3 loop spans 19 amino acids. The CDR3 coding sequence is TGTGCCATCAGTGAAGGTGCCCCGCCGCGACAGGGGGCGGCAGGGACCCAGTACTTC. Its protein product is CAISEGAPPRQGAAGTQYF.

The chain combines TRBV5-6 with TRBJ1-2, with TRBD1 matching over 7 bases. The CDR3 is made up of 16 amino acids. Per the germline V gene, CDR1 is SGHDT and CDR2 is YYEEEE. Trimming cost V 3 bases and J 4 bases; bases outside gene matches: 12. The CDR3 DNA is TGTGCCAGCAGCTCCAGTCGGCAGGGGGGATCCTATGGCTACACCTTC. This sequence encodes CASSSSRQGGSYGYTF.

A single count supports this clone. The J gene is TRBJ2-1, the V gene TRBV10-3, with TRBD1 matching 7 bases. The length of the CDR3 is 13 residues. The germline gives CDR1 ENHRY, CDR2 SYGVKD. V gave up 10 bases and J gave up 9 bases; unmatched junction bases: 12. The CDR3 spells CAKDRLLFGEQFF. The DNA for the CDR3 is TGTGCCAAGGACAGGCTTCTTTTTGGTGAGCAGTTCTTC.

This clone has more than one count but fewer than ten. The rearrangement uses TRBV13 and TRBJ2-1; no clear D. V was clipped by 5 bases and J by 7 bases, with 12 bases between them. The germline gives CDR1 PRHDT, CDR2 FYEKMQ (reference sequence). The CDR3 is 13 amino acids. For the CDR3, the DNA is TGTGCCAGCAGCAGCCGGGTAAGGAATGAGCAGTTCTTC. This gives the protein CASSSRVRNEQFF.

This sequence joins TRBV7-9 and TRBJ2-7, with no clear D. Per germline, CDR1 SEHNR and CDR2 FQNEAQ (reference sequence). CDR3 length: 15 residues. V lost 0 bases, J lost 6 bases, and 15 bases lay in between. The CDR3 sequence: CASSLAQVAWIEQYF. The DNA of the CDR3 is TGTGCCAGCAGCTTAGCGCAGGTGGCTTGGATCGAGCAGTACTTC. The whole variable domain, filled in from reference TRBV7-9 and TRBJ2-7, reads DTGVSQNPRHKITKRGQNVTFRCDPISEHNRLYWYRQTLGQGPEFLTYFQNEAQLEKSRLLSDRFSAERPKGSFSTLEIQRTEQGDSAMYLCASSLAQVAWIEQYFGPGTRLTVT.

The J gene is TRBJ1-2, the V gene TRBV9, with 7 bases lining up with TRBD1. CDR3 length: 15 amino acids. Germline V gene data show CDR1 as SGDLS and CDR2 as YYNGEE. V lost 4 bases to trimming and J lost 1 base; unmatched junction nucleotides: 7. In DNA, the CDR3 is TGTGCCAGCAGCACCCGACAGGGAGGTAACTATGGCTACACCTTC. Translating gives CASSTRQGGNYGYTF.

V usage is TRBV6-5 and J usage is TRBJ1-2; TRBD1 matches 7 bases. The CDR3 is made up of 13 amino acids. With 7 bases clipped from V and 4 bases from J, the junction kept 6 bases outside the gene matches. CDR1 is MNHEY, CDR2 SVGAGI, per germline. CDR3 loop: CASTLDRSYGYTF. DNA of the CDR3: TGTGCCAGCACTTTGGACAGGTCCTATGGCTACACCTTC.

The rearrangement links TRBV2 to TRBJ1-1; TRBD1 aligns across 9 bases. The CDR3 has 15 amino acids. Germline loops: CDR1 SNHLY, CDR2 FYNNEI. J was trimmed by 0 bases and V by 6 bases; bases with no gene match: 5. This CDR3 reads CASSKQGAMNTEAFF. CDR3 DNA: TGTGCCAGCAGCAAACAGGGGGCGATGAACACTGAAGCTTTCTTT. Supplemented by reference TRBV2 and TRBJ1-1, the full variable domain reads EPEVTQTPSHQVTQMGQEVILRCVPISNHLYFYWYRQILGQKVEFLVSFYNNEISEKSEIFDDQFSVERPDGSNFTLKIRSTKLEDSAMYFCASSKQGAMNTEAFFGQGTRLTVV.